The entry that follows covers one T cell receptor beta chain sequence. Only in-frame clones appear in the TCRdb table, and some are missing; sequencing was by immunoSEQ multiplex PCR. This repertoire shows some 70,000 clones, 85% to 90% found once; its top ten account for about 0.66%. This sample was included in a study of OX40 agonist ivuxolimab in advanced cancers. About the research overall: Administration of intravenous ivuxolimab to patients occurred every 2 weeks at 0.01 to 10 mg/kg. Among those treated, three patients had partial responses, one with hepatocellular carcinoma and two with cutaneous melanoma. People who had prior anti-PD-1, anti-PD-L1 or anti-CTLA-4 therapy could take part, and around 40% had some.

This CDR3 has 16 residues. Germline trimming cut 4 bases from V and 3 bases from J; bases unmatched to any gene: 8. Germline V gene lookup returns CDR1 MNHEY and CDR2 SVGAGI. The sequencing used CD4+ or CD8+ T cells sorted from blood, collected in a trial of the OX40 agonist ivuxolimab. V and J are TRBV6-5 and TRBJ1-4, with 7 bases lining up with TRBD1. The TCR originated in an adult with an advanced solid tumor such as melanoma, head and neck, liver or kidney cancer. The chain's CDR3 is CASSSGRGLSNEKLFF. In nucleotides, the CDR3 is TGTGCCAGCAGTTCAGGCAGGGGGTTATCTAATGAAAAACTGTTTTTT.